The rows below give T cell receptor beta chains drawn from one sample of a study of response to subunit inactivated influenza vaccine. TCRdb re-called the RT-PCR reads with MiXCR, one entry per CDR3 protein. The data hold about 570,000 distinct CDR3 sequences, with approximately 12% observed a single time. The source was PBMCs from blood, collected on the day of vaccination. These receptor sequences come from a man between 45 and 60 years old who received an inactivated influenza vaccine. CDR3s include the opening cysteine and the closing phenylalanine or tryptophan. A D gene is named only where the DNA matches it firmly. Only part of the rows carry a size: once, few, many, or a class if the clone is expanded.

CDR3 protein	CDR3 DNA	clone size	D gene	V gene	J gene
CASSHGQGAREYF	TGTGCCAGCAGCCACGGACAGGGAGCTAGGGAGTACTTC	NA	TRBD1	TRBV6-1	TRBJ2-7
CSARGGQGTEAFF	TGCAGTGCTAGAGGGGGACAGGGAACTGAAGCTTTCTTT	few	TRBD1	TRBV20-1	TRBJ1-1
CASSHSLRGTDTQYF	TGTGCCAGCAGCCATTCCCTCAGGGGGACAGATACGCAGTATTTT	few	TRBD1	TRBV14	TRBJ2-3
CASSENSGVTGELFF	TGTGCCAGCAGTGAAAATAGCGGGGTCACCGGGGAGCTGTTTTTT	NA	TRBD2	TRBV2	TRBJ2-2
CASSLRAAYLGANVLTF	TGCGCCAGCAGCTTGAGGGCCGCTTACCTTGGGGCCAACGTCCTGACTTTC	NA	NA	TRBV5-1	TRBJ2-6
CASSPRLAGGPFTDTQYF	TGTGCCAGCAGTCCAAGACTAGCGGGAGGGCCTTTCACAGATACGCAGTATTTT	NA	TRBD2	TRBV27	TRBJ2-3
CASRHHDPWGGKTYEQYF	TGTGCCAGCAGGCACCATGACCCTTGGGGGGGGAAGACCTACGAGCAGTACTTC	few	TRBD2	TRBV28	TRBJ2-7
CSVGRSGAFYEQYF	TGCAGCGTGGGCCGGTCAGGGGCCTTCTACGAGCAGTACTTC	NA	NA	TRBV29-1	TRBJ2-7
CASSRDMELSQYF	TGTGCCAGCAGCCGCGATATGGAGTTGTCCCAGTACTTC	many	NA	TRBV7-2	TRBJ2-5
CSADVGGALSGANVLTF	TGCAGTGCGGATGTGGGGGGGGCGCTCTCTGGGGCCAACGTCCTGACTTTC	few	NA	TRBV20-1	TRBJ2-6
CASSRDRVGGIQYF	TGTGCCAGCAGCCGAGACAGGGTCGGAGGCATTCAGTACTTC	NA	TRBD1	TRBV11-2	TRBJ2-4
CASSQSSWETQYF	TGCGCCAGCAGCCAATCGAGTTGGGAGACCCAGTACTTC	NA	NA	TRBV4-3	TRBJ2-5
CATSAGPDGSYEQYF	TGTGCCACCAGCGCGGGACCGGACGGTTCCTACGAGCAGTACTTC	many	NA	TRBV24-1	TRBJ2-7
CASSSTSGLETQYF	TGTGCCAGCAGTTCGACTAGCGGGTTAGAGACCCAGTACTTC	NA	TRBD2	TRBV27	TRBJ2-5